These 15 T cell receptor beta chains were sequenced from one sample in a study of blood T cell repertoires in COVID-19. Assay used: immunoSEQ multiplex PCR; TCRdb lists only in-frame clones, some missing. There are 25,000 to 30,000 clones in the sample; about 80% occur only once, and almost 40% lies in the top ten. Input material: peripheral blood. These receptor sequences come from a man between 70 and 80 years old with acute or convalescent COVID-19.

V usage is TRBV18 and J usage is TRBJ1-1; D remains unclear. Trimming took off 3 bases at V and 4 bases at J, with 15 bases between the two ends. Germline-derived CDR1 and CDR2 are KGHSH and LQKENI. The CDR3 loop spans 15 amino acids. CDR3 in DNA: TGTGCCAGCTCACCCCGGGAGGGTTCGGTCACTGAAGCTTTCTTT. It codes for CASSPREGSVTEAFF. The whole variable domain, filled in from reference TRBV18 and TRBJ1-1, reads NAGVMQNPRHLVRRRGQEARLRCSPMKGHSHVYWYRQLPEEGLKFMVYLQKENIIDESGMPKERFSAEFPKEGPSILRIQQVVRGDSAAYFCASSPREGSVTEAFFGQGTRLTVV.

This rearrangement joins TRBV3-1 (or the pseudogene TRBV3-2) to TRBJ2-3, with 8 bases that match TRBD1. The V segment lost 2 bases and the J segment 6 bases; nucleotides outside the gene matches: 4. The CDR3 covers 14 residues. The germline V gene has CDR1 LGHDT and CDR2 YNNKEL (reference sequence). The CDR3 here is CASSQQGAGDTQYF. The CDR3 DNA is TGTGCCAGCAGCCAACAGGGGGCAGGGGATACGCAGTATTTT.

The rearrangement uses TRBV2 and TRBJ2-3; 10 nucleotides agree with TRBD1. The V gene end was trimmed by 6 bases and the J gene end by 3 bases; junction bases not matched to a gene: 3. There are 14 residues in the CDR3. Germline V gene lookup returns CDR1 SNHLY and CDR2 FYNNEI. The CDR3 DNA sequence: TGTGCCAGCAGCTGGACAGGGGGGACAGATACGCAGTATTTT. This sequence encodes CASSWTGGTDTQYF.

The chain combines TRBV28 with TRBJ2-7; D possibly corresponds to TRBD1 (6 bases). Germline V lookup: CDR1 MDHEN, CDR2 SYDVKM. This CDR3 is built from 14 residues. Trimming removed 3 bases from V and 2 bases from J, with 11 bases in between. This CDR3 is CASSFLTGTYEQYF. CDR3 nucleotide sequence: TGTGCCAGCAGTTTTCTCACAGGGACCTACGAGCAGTACTTC.

The chain links TRBV28 to TRBJ1-6; 7 nucleotides agree with TRBD1. Germline V gene data show CDR1 as MDHEN and CDR2 as SYDVKM. This CDR3 comprises 15 residues. The ends lost 7 bases at V and 7 bases at J; junction bases unmatched: 10. The CDR3 nucleotides read TGTGCCAGCACCCCCCGGGACAGACCAAATTCACCCCTCCACTTT. Protein product: CASTPRDRPNSPLHF.

The chain employs TRBV6-2 or TRBV6-3 and TRBJ2-1; 10 bases align to TRBD2. Germline V gene sequence: CDR1 MNHEY, CDR2 SVGEGT. The CDR3 runs 19 residues. The ends lost 2 bases at V and 6 bases at J; junction bases unmatched: 16. This chain's CDR3 is CASSYPLTGLAGEGNEQFF. In DNA, the CDR3 is TGTGCCAGCAGTTACCCCCTCACCGGCCTAGCGGGAGAGGGCAATGAGCAGTTCTTC.

This clone was seen a single time. V usage is TRBV11-2 and J usage is TRBJ2-7; D is possibly TRBD1 (6 bases). From germline, CDR1 is SGHAT and CDR2 FQNNGV. V was trimmed by 2 bases and J by 1 base, leaving 9 bases between them. The CDR3 is 14 residues long. Written as DNA, the CDR3 is TGTGCCAGCAGCTTACGGCAGGGGTCCTACGAGCAGTACTTC. Its translation: CASSLRQGSYEQYF.

V is TRBV3-1 (or the pseudogene TRBV3-2) and J is TRBJ1-3, with TRBD1 matching over 8 bases. J gave up 0 bases and V 1 base, and 8 bases lay outside the gene matches. The CDR3 contains 18 residues. The germline CDR1 and CDR2 sequences are LGHDT and YNNKEL (reference sequence). CDR3 in DNA: TGTGCCAGCAGCCAAGGGAGCTGGGGACAGGCCTCTGGAAACACCATATATTTT. It codes for CASSQGSWGQASGNTIYF.

V is TRBV10-3 and J is TRBJ2-3; tentatively, D is TRBD1 (5 bases). CDR1 ENHRY and CDR2 SYGVKD come from the germline V gene. The V end lost 0 bases, the J end lost 5 bases, and 6 bases lay between the germline ends. The CDR3 runs to 13 residues. DNA for the CDR3: TGTGCCATCAGTGAGTCTCAGGGAGATACGCAGTATTTT. It codes for CAISESQGDTQYF.

This clone has just a few counts. The genes are TRBV2 and TRBJ1-6; the D gene is possibly TRBD1 (6 bases). This CDR3 spans 14 amino acids. V was shortened by 1 base and J by 7 bases, with 8 bases between the two germline ends. Germline CDR1 is SNHLY and CDR2 is FYNNEI. The DNA of the CDR3 is TGTGCCAGCAGTGAAGGCGACAGGAATTCACCCCTCCACTTT. Translating gives CASSEGDRNSPLHF.

This clone has only a few counts. The chain employs TRBV9 and TRBJ2-1; 10 positions match TRBD1. V trimming: 1 base; J trimming: 5 bases; junction bases outside the gene matches: 3. The CDR3 contains 15 residues. Germline CDR1 SGDLS, CDR2 YYNGEE. CDR3 sequence reads: CASSVTGTGDNEQFF. The CDR3 DNA reads as TGTGCCAGCAGCGTAACCGGGACAGGGGACAATGAGCAGTTCTTC.

The chain links TRBV5-1 to TRBJ2-5; D may be TRBD1 (5 bases). This CDR3 comprises 14 residues. Germline V gene lookup returns CDR1 SGHRS and CDR2 YFSETQ. Deletions cut 2 bases from V and 2 bases from J, with 10 bases between. CDR3 amino acids: CASSLQTEQETQYF. The CDR3, as DNA: TGCGCCAGCAGCTTACAGACAGAGCAAGAGACCCAGTACTTC.

This rearrangement joins TRBV3-1 (or the pseudogene TRBV3-2) to TRBJ1-4; D gene unclear. From germline, CDR1 is LGHDT and CDR2 YNNKEL (reference sequence). Trimming pared 6 bases from V and 5 bases from J, leaving 16 bases between. The CDR3 has 15 amino acids. CDR3 sequence (DNA): TGTGCCAGCAGGGGCCAGATGGGCCTAAATGAAAAACTGTTTTTT. Its protein is CASRGQMGLNEKLFF.

This clone has only one observation. V and J are TRBV6-1 and TRBJ1-3; TRBD1 is a possible D gene (5 bases). CDR3 length: 15 amino acids. Trimming cost V 3 bases and J 4 bases, with 13 bases left between them. From germline, CDR1 is MNHNS and CDR2 SASEGT. The CDR3 sequence: CASSEQGLTGNTIYF. CDR3 nucleotides: TGTGCCAGCAGTGAGCAGGGTCTAACAGGAAACACCATATATTTT.

The V gene is TRBV4-1, the J gene TRBJ2-4, with 13 bases fitting TRBD2. Germline V CDR1 and CDR2: MGHRA, YSYEKL. The junction had 13 bases not matched to a gene; V was cut back by 2 bases and J by 6 bases. The CDR3 sequence is 19 residues long. The CDR3 here is CASSQRVTSGRAEGNIQYF. CDR3 nucleotides: TGCGCCAGCAGCCAACGGGTTACTAGCGGGAGGGCCGAGGGAAACATTCAGTACTTC.